This entry lists 20 T cell receptor beta chains sequenced from one sample in a study of graft-versus-host responses after intestinal transplantation. TCRdb keeps only in-frame clones here, not all; method: immunoSEQ multiplex PCR. Of 80,000 to 100,000 clones in the sample, under 85% were seen once. These TCRs' antigens remain unknown. The sequences come from unstimulated CD8+ T cells sorted from spleen or lymph node cells, collected before intestinal transplant. The receptors stem from a human donor who received an intestinal transplant.

This rearrangement joins TRBV10-3 to TRBJ2-5, with D possibly matching TRBD1 (6 bases). V lost 6 bases and J lost 2, with 19 bases in between. From germline, CDR1 is ENHRY and CDR2 SYGVKD. The length of the CDR3 is 16 residues. CDR3 protein: CAISEPPTGSQETQYF. The CDR3 nucleotides read TGTGCCATCAGCGAGCCCCCAACAGGGTCGCAAGAGACCCAGTACTTC.

The CDR3 DNA reads TGCGCCAGCAGCCAAGTGGTATCGGAGGCCTACGAGCAGTACTTC. It specifies CASSQVVSEAYEQYF. The V and J genes are TRBV4-1 and TRBJ2-7, with D tentatively TRBD2 (5 bases). This CDR3 has 15 residues. Germline CDR1 is MGHRA and CDR2 is YSYEKL. V lost 1 base and J lost 2, with 12 bases in between.

This chain uses TRBV11-2 with TRBJ2-3; 8 bases match TRBD2. V shed 1 base, J shed 4 bases, and the junction held 4 bases outside the gene matches. This CDR3 is 15 amino acids long. CDR1 and CDR2 (germline): SGHAT, FQNNGV. The CDR3 reads CASSLAGGASDTQYF. CDR3 bases: TGTGCCAGCAGCTTAGCGGGGGGGGCCTCAGATACGCAGTATTTT.

This chain connects TRBV6-1 to TRBJ2-5; 9 bases align to TRBD2. This CDR3 comprises 13 residues. Germline V gives CDR1 MNHNS, CDR2 SASEGT. V lost 7 bases and J lost 4; bases outside the gene matches: 4. CDR3 coding DNA: TGTGCCAGCAAGGGGACTAGCCCAGAGACCCAGTACTTC. Its translation is CASKGTSPETQYF.

The chain uses TRBV28 and TRBJ2-2; no firm D call. Deletions cut 3 bases from V and 4 bases from J, with 12 bases between. This CDR3 comprises 15 residues. The germline CDR1 and CDR2 sequences are MDHEN and SYDVKM. The CDR3 sequence: CASSFPGQSTGELFF. The CDR3, as DNA: TGTGCCAGCAGTTTCCCCGGGCAGTCCACCGGGGAGCTGTTTTTT. Looking up the rest from reference TRBV28 and TRBJ2-2 gives the full variable domain: DVKVTQSSRYLVKRTGEKVFLECVQDMDHENMFWYRQDPGLGLRLIYFSYDVKMKEKGDIPEGYSVSREKKERFSLILESASTNQTSMYLCASSFPGQSTGELFFGEGSRLTVL.

The V gene is TRBV27, the J gene TRBJ2-1, with 8 bases that match TRBD2. Germline CDR1 reads MNHEY; CDR2 reads SMNVEV (reference sequence). CDR3 length: 15 residues. After removal of 8 bases from V and 3 bases from J, the junction contained 9 bases not matched to a gene. The CDR3 coding sequence is TGTGCCAGCTCCCTCGGGGGGGACGGCTACAATGAGCAGTTCTTC. Its translation is CASSLGGDGYNEQFF.

The rearrangement links TRBV2 to TRBJ2-4; maybe TRBD2 (6 bases). This CDR3 comprises 15 residues. V was pared by 8 bases and J by 0 bases, with 14 bases between. Germline assignment: CDR1 SNHLY and CDR2 FYNNEI. The CDR3 region is CASYPGLSAKNIQYF. CDR3 DNA: TGTGCCAGCTACCCGGGACTTTCAGCCAAAAACATTCAGTACTTC.

This rearrangement joins TRBV5-4 to TRBJ2-2; a possible D gene is TRBD2 (5 bases). Trimming cost V 10 bases and J 4 bases, with 11 bases left between them. The germline V gene has CDR1 SGHNT and CDR2 YYREEE (reference sequence). The CDR3 is 12 amino acids. As DNA, the CDR3 is TGTGCCGAGGGCCAGAGCACCGGGGAGCTGTTTTTT. Translating gives CAEGQSTGELFF.

The chain couples TRBV10-3 to TRBJ2-3, with 13 bases fitting TRBD2. This CDR3 is built from 17 residues. Trimming cost V 3 bases and J 5 bases; bases outside gene matches: 8. From germline, CDR1 is ENHRY and CDR2 SYGVKD. CDR3 sequence (DNA): TGTGCCATCAGTGACCGGAGACTAGCGGGAGGTGGAGATACGCAGTATTTT. This translates into CAISDRRLAGGGDTQYF.

The chain has TRBV6-5 and TRBJ1-2; D is uncertain. The germline CDR1 and CDR2 sequences are MNHEY and SVGAGI. This CDR3 is 13 amino acids long. V was trimmed by 2 bases and J by 0 bases, leaving 4 bases between them. DNA of the CDR3: TGTGCCAGCAGTTACGCAGCTAACTATGGCTACACCTTC. It translates to CASSYAANYGYTF.

The CDR3 nucleotides read TGTGCCAGCAGCCCAGGGACAGACCACTACGAGCAGTACTTC. It translates to CASSPGTDHYEQYF. J is TRBJ2-7 and V is TRBV7-6; 7 bases align to TRBD1. V was clipped by 5 bases and J by 3 bases; unmatched bases: 7. Germline CDR1 is SGHVS and CDR2 is FNYEAQ. The CDR3 consists of 14 residues.

This clone came up many times. This chain joins TRBV30 and TRBJ2-7; tentative D call: TRBD2 (6 bases). The germline gives CDR1 GTSNPN, CDR2 SVGIG (reference sequence). CDR3 length: 15 residues. Trimming took 1 base from V and 5 from J, leaving 18 bases between them. CDR3: CAWSDRDLGRDEQYF. DNA of the CDR3: TGTGCCTGGAGTGATAGGGACTTGGGTAGGGACGAGCAGTACTTC.

This sequence joins TRBV6-6 and TRBJ1-3, with D uncertain. CDR1 and CDR2 (germline): MNHNY, SVGAGI (reference sequence). The CDR3 loop spans 11 amino acids. The ends were cut back, 8 bases at V and 4 bases at J, with 6 bases in the middle. CDR3 sequence: CASEDGNTIYF. CDR3 in DNA: TGTGCCAGCGAGGACGGAAACACCATATATTTT.

The V call is TRBV9, the J call TRBJ2-7, with D perhaps being TRBD1 or TRBD2 (6 bases each). Germline values: CDR1 SGDLS, CDR2 YYNGEE. V was clipped by 0 bases and J by 0 bases, with 10 bases between them. CDR3 length equals 15 residues. The CDR3 DNA is TGTGCCAGCAGCGTAGAGGGGGGAAGCTCCTACGAGCAGTACTTC. Protein product: CASSVEGGSSYEQYF. The full variable domain, its missing parts supplied by reference TRBV9 and TRBJ2-7, is DSGVTQTPKHLITATGQRVTLRCSPRSGDLSVYWYQQSLDQGLQFLIQYYNGEERAKGNILERFSAQQFPDLHSELNLSSLELGDSALYFCASSVEGGSSYEQYFGPGTRLTVT.

This rearrangement joins TRBV11-2 to TRBJ1-1, with no clear D. CDR1 SGHAT and CDR2 FQNNGV come from the germline V gene. Deletions cut 6 bases from V and 1 base from J, with 6 bases between. This CDR3 comprises 12 residues. The CDR3 loop is CASRRQNTEAFF. CDR3 DNA sequence: TGTGCCAGCAGGCGACAGAACACTGAAGCTTTCTTT.

Only a few counts were recorded for this clone. The chain carries TRBV6-5 and TRBJ1-2; 8 bases map to TRBD1. Germline V gives CDR1 MNHEY, CDR2 SVGAGI. The V gene end was trimmed by 4 bases and the J gene end by 7 bases; junction bases not matched to a gene: 8. CDR3 size: 14 residues. The CDR3 loop reads CASSLGQAVRGYTF. CDR3 in DNA: TGTGCCAGCAGTTTGGGACAGGCGGTCCGTGGCTACACCTTC.

The J gene is TRBJ2-7, the V gene TRBV14; 7 bases fit TRBD1. CDR1 SGHDN and CDR2 FVKESK come from the germline V gene. V lost 2 bases and J lost 1; bases outside the gene matches: 11. This CDR3 is 17 amino acids long. The CDR3 coding sequence is TGTGCCAGCAGCCAATTCCAGACAGGGCCACCTTCCTACGAGCAGTACTTC. Protein sequence: CASSQFQTGPPSYEQYF.

The rearrangement uses TRBV2 and TRBJ2-5; 13 nucleotides line up with TRBD2. Germline assignment: CDR1 SNHLY and CDR2 FYNNEI. Germline trimming cut 6 bases from V and 4 bases from J; bases unmatched to any gene: 14. This CDR3 is built from 18 residues. CDR3 in amino acids: CASSEPGLAGKEGETQYF. The CDR3 DNA follows: TGTGCCAGCAGCGAACCGGGACTAGCGGGGAAAGAAGGAGAGACCCAGTACTTC.

The chain recombines TRBV6-1 with TRBJ1-6; 8 bases match TRBD1. Per the germline V gene, CDR1 is MNHNS and CDR2 is SASEGT. V shed 3 bases and J 8 bases; nucleotides not matched to a gene: 6. The CDR3 sequence is 15 residues long. The CDR3 loop is CASSERTGRDSPLHF. The CDR3 DNA is TGTGCCAGCAGTGAGAGGACAGGGCGGGATTCACCCCTCCACTTT.

This clone was counted between two and nine times. The chain joins TRBV10-3 to TRBJ2-7; D is uncertain. Trimming took 3 bases from V and 6 from J, leaving 12 bases between them. CDR1 and CDR2 (germline): ENHRY, SYGVKD. The CDR3 is 13 amino acids. The CDR3 coding sequence is TGTGCCATCAGTGAATACTTCCTCCGCGAGCAGTACTTC. Its translation: CAISEYFLREQYF.